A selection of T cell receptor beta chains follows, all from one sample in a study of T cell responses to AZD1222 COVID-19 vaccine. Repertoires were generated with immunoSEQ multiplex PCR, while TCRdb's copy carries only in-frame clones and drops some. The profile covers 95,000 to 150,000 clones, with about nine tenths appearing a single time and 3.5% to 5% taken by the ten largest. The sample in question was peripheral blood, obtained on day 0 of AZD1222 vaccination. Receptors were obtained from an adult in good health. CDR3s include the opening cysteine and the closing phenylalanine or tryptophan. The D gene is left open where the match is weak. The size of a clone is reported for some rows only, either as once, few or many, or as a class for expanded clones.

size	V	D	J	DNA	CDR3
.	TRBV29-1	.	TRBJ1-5	TGCAGCGTTGGACCGACCCTTGTGGCCCAGCATTTT	CSVGPTLVAQHF
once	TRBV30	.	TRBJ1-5	TGTGCCTGGAGTGAGGGGAATAGCAATCAGCCCCAGCATTTT	CAWSEGNSNQPQHF
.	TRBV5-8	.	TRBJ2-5	TGTGCCAGCACCATGCGACGGGGAGAGACCCAGTACTTC	CASTMRRGETQYF
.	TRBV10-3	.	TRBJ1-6	TGTGCCATCAGTGAGTCGAGTGGCTCAGGGAGATCACCCCTCCACTTT	CAISESSGSGRSPLHF
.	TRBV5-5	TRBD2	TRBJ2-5	TGTGCCAGCAGCCATACCGAAGCGGGAGGGGTGACCCAGTACTTC	CASSHTEAGGVTQYF
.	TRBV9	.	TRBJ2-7	TGTGCCAGCAGCGTAGAGGGGATAGAGTACGAGCAGTACTTC	CASSVEGIEYEQYF
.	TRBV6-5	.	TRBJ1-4	TGTGCCAGCAGTTACTCCAGTACTAATGAAAAACTGTTTTTT	CASSYSSTNEKLFF
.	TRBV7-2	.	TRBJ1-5	TGTGCCAGCAGCCCTCTGGACAGTCCCAATCAGCCCCAGCATTTT	CASSPLDSPNQPQHF
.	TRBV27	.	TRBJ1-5	TGTGCCAGCAGGGACCTGGAACTCAATCAGCCCCAGCATTTT	CASRDLELNQPQHF
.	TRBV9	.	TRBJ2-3	TGTGCCAGCAGCGTGTTGGCCACCCCGGCGGATACGCAGTATTTT	CASSVLATPADTQYF
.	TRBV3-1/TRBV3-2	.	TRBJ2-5	TGTGCCAGCAGCCAAGCAGGGTCCGAGACCCAGTACTTC	CASSQAGSETQYF
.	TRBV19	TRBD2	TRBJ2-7	TGTGCCACCACCCCCCGGGCGGGAGGGATCTACGAGCAGTACTTC	CATTPRAGGIYEQYF
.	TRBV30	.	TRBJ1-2	TGTGCCTGGAGTGTTCAGGGAGGAGGGAACTATGGCTACACCTTC	CAWSVQGGGNYGYTF
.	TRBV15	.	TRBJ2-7	TGTGCCACCAGCAGAGTGGGGTTGACAGGTTCCTACGAGCAGTACTTC	CATSRVGLTGSYEQYF